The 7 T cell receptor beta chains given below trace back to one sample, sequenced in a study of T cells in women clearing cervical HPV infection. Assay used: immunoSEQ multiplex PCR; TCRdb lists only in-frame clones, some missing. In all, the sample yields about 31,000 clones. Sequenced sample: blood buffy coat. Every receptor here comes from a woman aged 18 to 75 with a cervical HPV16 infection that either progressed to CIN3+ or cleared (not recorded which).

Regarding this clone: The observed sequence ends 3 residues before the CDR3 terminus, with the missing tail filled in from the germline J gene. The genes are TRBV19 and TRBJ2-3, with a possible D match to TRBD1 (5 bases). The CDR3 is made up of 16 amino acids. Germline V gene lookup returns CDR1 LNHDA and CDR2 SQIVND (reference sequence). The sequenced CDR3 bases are TGTGCCAGTAGTCCTAGGGGCAAGCCTGAGAATCAGCCG. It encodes CASSPRGKPENQP. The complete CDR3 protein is CASSPRGKPENQPQYF.

The CDR3 loop is CASGLGDRPNSPLHF. The CDR3 DNA, read in part, is TGTGCTAGTGGTTTGGGGGACAGACCTAATTCACCC. The chain has TRBV12-5 and TRBJ1-6; 7 bases line up with TRBD1. The observed sequence ends 3 residues before the CDR3 terminus, with the missing tail filled in from the germline J gene. The CDR3 totals 15 residues. Losses at the gene ends were 1 base for V and 6 bases for J; bases not matched to a gene: 3. Germline V gene lookup returns CDR1 LGHNT and CDR2 FRNRAP.

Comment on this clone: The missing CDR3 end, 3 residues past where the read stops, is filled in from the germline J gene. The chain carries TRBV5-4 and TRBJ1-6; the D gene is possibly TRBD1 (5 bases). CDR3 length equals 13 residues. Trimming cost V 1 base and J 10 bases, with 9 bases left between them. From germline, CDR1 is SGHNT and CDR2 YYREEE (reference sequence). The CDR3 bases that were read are TGTGCCAGCAGCTTGCAGGGTCAGTCACCC. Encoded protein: CASSLQGQSP. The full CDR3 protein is CASSLQGQSPLHF. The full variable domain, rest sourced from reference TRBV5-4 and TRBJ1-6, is ETGVTQSPTHLIKTRGQQVTLRCSSQSGHNTVSWYQQALGQGPQFIFQYYREEENGRGNFPPRFSGLQFPNYSSELNVNALELDDSALYLCASSLQGQSPLHFGNGTRLTVT.

The CDR3: CSARDPSTGGTEAFF. CDR3 DNA (partial): TGCAGTGCTAGAGATCCTTCGACAGGGGGCACTGAA. This rearrangement joins TRBV20-1 to TRBJ1-1, with 9 positions matching TRBD1. The read finishes 3 residues shy of the CDR3 end, and the germline J gene is used to complete it. The CDR3 contains 15 residues. J lost 4 bases, V lost 0 bases, and 6 bases had no gene match. Per the germline V gene, CDR1 is DFQATT and CDR2 is SNEGSKA (reference sequence).

The sequenced CDR3 bases are TGCGCCAGCAGTGAGACCCCAGTTTCACCC. It encodes CASSETPVSP. The CDR3 reads in full as CASSETPVSPLHF. This chain links TRBV10-2 with TRBJ1-6; no clear D gene. The read gets to within 3 residues of the CDR3 end, and the germline J gene fills in the rest. CDR1 and CDR2 (germline): WSHSY, SAAADI. This CDR3 region has 13 residues. V was trimmed by 2 bases and J by 9 bases, leaving 8 bases between them.

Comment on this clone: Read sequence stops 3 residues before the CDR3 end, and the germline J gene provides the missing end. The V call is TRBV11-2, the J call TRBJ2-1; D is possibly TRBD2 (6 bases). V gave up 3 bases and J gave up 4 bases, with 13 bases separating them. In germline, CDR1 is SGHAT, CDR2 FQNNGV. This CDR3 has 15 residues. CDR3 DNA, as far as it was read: TGTGCCAGCAGCTTGGAGGGGCTCCCTTACAATGAG. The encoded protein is CASSLEGLPYNE. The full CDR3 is CASSLEGLPYNEQFF.

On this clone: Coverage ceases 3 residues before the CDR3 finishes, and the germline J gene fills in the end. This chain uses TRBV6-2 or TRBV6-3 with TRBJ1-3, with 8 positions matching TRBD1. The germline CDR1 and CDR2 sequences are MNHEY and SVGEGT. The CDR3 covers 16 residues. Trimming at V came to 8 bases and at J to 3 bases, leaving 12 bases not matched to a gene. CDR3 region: CASSFRQGAIGNTIYF. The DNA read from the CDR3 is TGTGCCAGCTCCTTCCGGCAGGGGGCAATTGGAAACACC.